A selection of T cell receptor beta chains follows, all from one sample in a study of CD4+ T cells in melanoma. Repertoires were generated with immunoSEQ multiplex PCR, while TCRdb's copy carries only in-frame clones and drops some. The table includes about 140,000 clones, around nine tenths detected once. The receptors here all came from a human donor with melanoma. Both conserved end residues are part of each CDR3. Fields, in order: CDR3 protein, CDR3 DNA, D gene, J gene, V gene, clone size. D genes are given only for firm matches. Clone sizes are given selectively: once, few, many, or a class where the clone is expanded.

CASSPDRSANYGYTF TGTGCCAGCAGCCCGGACAGGTCCGCCAACTATGGCTACACCTTC TRBD1 TRBJ1-2 TRBV7-3 NA
CASSQGTNQETQYF TGCGCCAGCAGCCAAGGGACTAACCAAGAGACCCAGTACTTC NA TRBJ2-5 TRBV4-1 NA
CASSVSGGPREQYF TGTGCCAGCAGCGTTAGCGGGGGACCCCGCGAGCAGTACTTC TRBD2 TRBJ2-7 TRBV6-1 NA
CASSLRGSGAYEQYF TGTGCCAGCAGCCTACGCGGTAGCGGGGCCTACGAGCAGTACTTC TRBD2 TRBJ2-7 TRBV7-2 NA
CASSFGSVITF TGTGCCAGCAGCTTTGGGTCTGTGATCACCTTC NA TRBJ1-2 TRBV5-6 NA
CASSPSGTSGGQTQYF TGTGCCAGCTCACCTTCCGGGACTAGCGGGGGCCAGACCCAGTACTTC TRBD2 TRBJ2-5 TRBV18 NA
CASMGESNQPQHF TGTGCCAGCATGGGAGAAAGCAATCAGCCCCAGCATTTT NA TRBJ1-5 TRBV2 NA
CASKGSDYSNQPQHF TGTGCCAGTAAGGGGTCAGACTATAGCAATCAGCCCCAGCATTTT NA TRBJ1-5 TRBV19 NA
CASSLDGALSSYEQYF TGCGCCAGCAGCTTGGATGGTGCATTAAGCTCCTACGAGCAGTACTTC NA TRBJ2-7 TRBV5-1 NA
CASSEEERLRDTQYF TGTGCCAGCAGTGAAGAGGAGCGGCTTAGAGATACGCAGTATTTT NA TRBJ2-3 TRBV6-1 NA
CASSPARVWPQETQYF TGTGCCAGCAGCCCCGCCAGGGTTTGGCCCCAAGAGACCCAGTACTTC NA TRBJ2-5 TRBV7-9 NA
CATSRDRLAGPPSETQYF TGTGCCACCAGCAGAGATCGCCTAGCGGGGCCACCGTCGGAGACCCAGTACTTC TRBD2 TRBJ2-5 TRBV15 NA
CASSSGPNTEAFF TGTGCCAGCAGCTCCGGCCCGAACACTGAAGCTTTCTTT NA TRBJ1-1 TRBV7-2 NA
CASKRDRFGYTF TGTGCCAGCAAAAGGGACAGGTTCGGCTACACCTTC TRBD1 TRBJ1-2 TRBV6-5 NA
CASSAPAEAGSYGYTF TGTGCCAGCAGCGCCCCAGCGGAGGCGGGATCGTATGGCTACACCTTC NA TRBJ1-2 TRBV2 NA
CASSGALNYEQYF TGTGCCAGCAGTGGGGCCCTCAACTACGAGCAGTACTTC NA TRBJ2-7 TRBV6-1 NA
CASSTDRGSGANVLTF TGTGCCAGCAGCACAGACAGGGGCTCTGGGGCCAACGTCCTGACTTTC TRBD1 TRBJ2-6 TRBV11-2 once
CASRRLESSYEQYF TGTGCCAGCAGAAGACTGGAGAGCTCCTACGAGCAGTACTTC NA TRBJ2-7 TRBV6-1 NA
CASSQDPQASGLSTDTQYF TGCGCCAGCAGCCAAGATCCACAGGCATCGGGCCTTAGCACAGATACGCAGTATTTT NA TRBJ2-3 TRBV4-1 NA
CASSQNPRGTGNMNTEAFF TGCGCCAGCAGCCAAAATCCGCGAGGGACAGGAAACATGAACACTGAAGCTTTCTTT TRBD1 TRBJ1-1 TRBV4-1 few
CASSLDRGTEAFF TGTGCCAGCAGCTTAGACAGGGGCACTGAAGCTTTCTTT TRBD1 TRBJ1-1 TRBV7-8 once
CAWNRQGRTDTQYF TGTGCCTGGAATAGACAGGGCCGCACAGATACGCAGTATTTT TRBD1 TRBJ2-3 TRBV30 NA
CASSDSGRYGYTF TGTGCCAGCAGTGATTCGGGCCGCTATGGCTACACCTTC NA TRBJ1-2 TRBV6-1 NA
CASRADRARANEQFF TGTGCCAGCAGGGCTGACAGGGCTCGAGCGAATGAGCAGTTCTTC TRBD1 TRBJ2-1 TRBV27 NA
CASNGQGANQPQHF TGTGCCAGCAATGGACAGGGCGCTAATCAGCCCCAGCATTTT TRBD1 TRBJ1-5 TRBV2 NA
CASSEDRVLNEQFF TGTGCCAGCAGCGAGGACAGAGTTCTCAATGAGCAGTTCTTC NA TRBJ2-1 TRBV7-2 NA
CASTRDSYNEQFF TGCGCCAGCACCAGAGACAGTTACAATGAGCAGTTCTTC NA TRBJ2-1 TRBV5-1 NA
CASSVGLAETQYF TGTGCCAGCAGCGTGGGACTAGCAGAGACCCAGTACTTC TRBD2 TRBJ2-5 TRBV9 NA
CASSSSGQPQHF TGTGCCAGCAGCTCTTCTGGGCAGCCCCAGCATTTT NA TRBJ1-5 TRBV28 NA
CSVEPEGLSYNEQFF TGCAGCGTTGAGCCAGAGGGGCTCTCCTACAATGAGCAGTTCTTC NA TRBJ2-1 TRBV29-1 few
CASRAWDIGSEKLFF TGTGCCAGCAGGGCCTGGGACATCGGGAGTGAAAAACTGTTTTTT NA TRBJ1-4 TRBV2 NA
CASSETPRRHNQPQHF TGTGCCAGCAGTGAAACCCCACGACGGCACAATCAGCCCCAGCATTTT NA TRBJ1-5 TRBV6-1 NA
CASSLGGLETQYF TGTGCCAGCAGCTTAGGAGGGCTGGAGACCCAGTACTTC NA TRBJ2-5 TRBV7-2 NA
CASSPVPGPYEQYF TGTGCCAGCTCACCGGTCCCGGGGCCCTACGAGCAGTACTTC NA TRBJ2-7 TRBV18 NA
CASSLAHGEQYF TGTGCCAGCAGCTTAGCACATGGGGAGCAGTACTTC NA TRBJ2-7 TRBV7-8 NA
CASSERPGTHTQYF TGTGCCAGCAGTGAAAGACCCGGGACTCATACGCAGTATTTT NA TRBJ2-3 TRBV6-4 NA
CASSLEGRVTDTQYF TGTGCCAGCAGTTTGGAAGGGAGGGTCACAGATACGCAGTATTTT TRBD2 TRBJ2-3 TRBV11-3 NA
CASSQGTGRHNYGYTF TGTGCCAGCTCACAAGGGACAGGGCGGCATAACTATGGCTACACCTTC TRBD1 TRBJ1-2 TRBV18 NA
CASSQATQGGRSGYTF TGCGCCAGCAGCCAAGCTACGCAAGGGGGAAGAAGTGGCTACACCTTC NA TRBJ1-2 TRBV4-1 NA
CASSLLGVVETQYF TGTGCCAGCAGTCTATTGGGTGTCGTGGAGACCCAGTACTTC NA TRBJ2-5 TRBV6-1 NA
CASSLVWGVEGEQYF TGTGCCAGCAGCTTAGTTTGGGGAGTCGAGGGCGAGCAGTACTTC NA TRBJ2-7 TRBV7-2 NA